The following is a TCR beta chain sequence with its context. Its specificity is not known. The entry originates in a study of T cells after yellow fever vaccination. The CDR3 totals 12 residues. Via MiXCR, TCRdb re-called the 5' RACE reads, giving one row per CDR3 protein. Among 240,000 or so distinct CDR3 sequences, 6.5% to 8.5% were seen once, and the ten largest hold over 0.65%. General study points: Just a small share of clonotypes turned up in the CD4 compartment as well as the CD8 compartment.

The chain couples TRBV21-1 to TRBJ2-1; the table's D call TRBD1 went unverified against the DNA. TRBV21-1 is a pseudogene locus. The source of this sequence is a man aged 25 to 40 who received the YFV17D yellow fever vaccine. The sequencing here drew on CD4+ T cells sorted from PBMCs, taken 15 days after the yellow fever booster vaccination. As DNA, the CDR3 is TGTGCCAGAGGGACCCCCCTAAAGGAGCAGTTCTTC. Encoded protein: CARGTPLKEQFF.